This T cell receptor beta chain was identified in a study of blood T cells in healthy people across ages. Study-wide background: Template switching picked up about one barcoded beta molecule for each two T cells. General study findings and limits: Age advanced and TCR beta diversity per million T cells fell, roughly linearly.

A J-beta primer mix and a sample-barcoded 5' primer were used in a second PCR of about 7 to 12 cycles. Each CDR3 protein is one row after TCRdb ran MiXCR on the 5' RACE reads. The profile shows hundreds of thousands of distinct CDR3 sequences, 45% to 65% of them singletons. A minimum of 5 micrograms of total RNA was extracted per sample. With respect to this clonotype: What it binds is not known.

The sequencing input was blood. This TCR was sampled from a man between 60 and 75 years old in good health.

CDR3 nucleotide sequence: TGCAGCGACCGACTAGCGGGGTTCTACAATGAGCAGTTCTTC. Translation: CSDRLAGFYNEQFF. The rearrangement links TRBV29-1 to TRBJ2-1, with 11 bases lining up with TRBD2. The V segment lost 7 bases and the J segment 3 bases; nucleotides outside the gene matches: 5. The CDR3 contains 14 residues. Germline CDR1 and CDR2: SQVTM and ANQGSEA.